This T cell receptor beta chain was retrieved from a study of shared clonotypes between healthy human individuals. Every subset had its genomic DNA shared out evenly among several immunoSEQ plates. Measured with immunoSEQ multiplex PCR; TCRdb has only the in-frame clones, and not every one. The table has 2,500,000 or so clones, roughly nine tenths seen once. The V and J ends lost 4 bases and 4 bases, in that order; junction bases with no gene match: 3. The CDR3 runs 14 residues. Germline loops: CDR1 SQVTM, CDR2 ANQGSEA. The donors were all Caucasian adults (living in Nashville, Tennessee). V is TRBV29-1 and J is TRBJ2-5; TRBD2 agrees at 13 bases. The TCR sequence derives from a man younger than 30 in good health. Sequenced sample: naive CD4+ T cells sorted from blood. Subset meaning: CD45RA+ positively selected. This chain's CDR3 is CSVGTSGSGETQYF. The CDR3 DNA reads TGCAGCGTTGGGACTAGCGGGAGCGGAGAGACCCAGTACTTC.